The 15 T cell receptor beta chains given below trace back to one sample, sequenced in a study of T-cell memory formation after mild COVID-19. TCRdb redid the calling of the 5' RACE reads with MiXCR, one entry per CDR3 protein. The sample shows hundreds of thousands of distinct CDR3 sequences, less than 25% of them seen only once. The sample was PBMCs or a T cell subset sorted from them (not recorded which). These receptors were collected from an adult woman who had mild COVID-19 (a few samples of this study predate the infection). Cell type and time point are not known.

This clonotype has at least ten counts. V is TRBV23-1 and J is TRBJ2-1, with 12 nucleotides matching TRBD2. TRBV23-1 is flagged as an ORF with uncertain function. This CDR3 spans 19 amino acids. The J segment lost 4 bases and the V segment lost 2 bases, leaving 12 bases of the junction unmatched. CDR3 protein: CASSQPGASGGAIYNEQFF. The CDR3 DNA sequence: TGCGCCAGCAGTCAACCGGGGGCTAGCGGGGGGGCGATATACAATGAGCAGTTCTTC.

This clonotype has a single count. The chain is built from TRBV5-4 and TRBJ1-4; a possible D gene is TRBD1 (5 bases). The CDR3 length is 13 residues. The V gene lost 3 bases and the J gene lost 12 bases, with 15 bases spanning the gap. CDR1 is SGHNT and CDR2 is YYREEE in the germline V gene (reference sequence). The CDR3 DNA sequence: TGTGCCAGCAGCTCGGACGGGGGTATAGAACTGTTTTTT. This sequence encodes CASSSDGGIELFF. The variable domain in full, completed from reference TRBV5-4 and TRBJ1-4, reads ETGVTQSPTHLIKTRGQQVTLRCSSQSGHNTVSWYQQALGQGPQFIFQYYREEENGRGNFPPRFSGLQFPNYSSELNVNALELDDSALYLCASSSDGGIELFFGSGTQLSVL.

The chain is built from TRBV5-1 and TRBJ2-1, with 7 bases lining up with TRBD1. J was trimmed by 4 bases and V by 4 bases; bases with no gene match: 11. Germline assignment: CDR1 SGHRS and CDR2 YFSETQ. This CDR3 region has 16 residues. Here the CDR3 DNA reads TGCGCCAGCAGCCCAACCACCGGGACAGCATACAATGAGCAGTTCTTC. This sequence encodes CASSPTTGTAYNEQFF. The full variable domain, completed using reference TRBV5-1 and TRBJ2-1, is KAGVTQTPRYLIKTRGQQVTLSCSPISGHRSVSWYQQTPGQGLQFLFEYFSETQRNKGNFPGRFSGRQFSNSRSEMNVSTLELGDSALYLCASSPTTGTAYNEQFFGPGTRLTVL.

The rearrangement links TRBV15 to TRBJ1-6; weak D call: TRBD1 (5 bases). The CDR3 contains 15 residues. Trimming shortened V by 1 base and J by 5 bases, and 9 bases separated the two germline ends. Germline V CDR1 and CDR2: LNHNV, YYDKDF (reference sequence). The CDR3 region has the DNA TGTGCCACCAGCAGAGTAGGGGAGAATAATTCACCCCTCCACTTT. Translated: CATSRVGENNSPLHF.

The gene calls are TRBV5-6 and TRBJ1-2; 9 bases are shared with TRBD1. V lost 0 bases to trimming and J lost 4 bases; unmatched junction nucleotides: 7. The germline gives CDR1 SGHDT, CDR2 YYEEEE. The CDR3 length is 16 residues. The CDR3 protein is CASSLGTGTGSYGYTF. The CDR3 DNA follows: TGTGCCAGCAGCTTGGGTACCGGGACAGGGAGCTATGGCTACACCTTC.

This chain links TRBV4-3 with TRBJ1-2; tentative D call: TRBD1 (6 bases). The germline V and J ends were trimmed by 0 bases and 4 bases, with 15 bases remaining between them. Germline values: CDR1 LGHNA, CDR2 YSLEER. The length of the CDR3 is 16 residues. The CDR3 region is CASSQDYRAGVYGYTF. The CDR3 nucleotides are TGCGCCAGCAGCCAAGATTACAGGGCAGGGGTCTATGGCTACACCTTC.

The chain has TRBV20-1 and TRBJ2-7; the D gene could be TRBD1 or TRBD2 (6 bases each). The V and J ends lost 1 base and 3 bases respectively, with 16 bases between them. The CDR3 is made up of 15 amino acids. Germline loops: CDR1 DFQATT, CDR2 SNEGSKA (reference sequence). CDR3 nucleotide sequence: TGCAGTGCTAGAGTGAAGGTGGGGGGCGGCTACGAGCAGTACTTC. Translation: CSARVKVGGGYEQYF.

The J gene is TRBJ2-2, the V gene TRBV30; the match to TRBD1 covers 8 bases. This CDR3 has 17 residues. CDR1 and CDR2 from the germline V gene are GTSNPN and SVGIG (reference sequence). V was clipped by 0 bases and J by 1 base; unmatched bases: 7. In DNA, the CDR3 is TGTGCCTGGAGTGTGGCCCTCGGACAGGGGAACACCGGGGAGCTGTTTTTT. As protein: CAWSVALGQGNTGELFF.

V gene TRBV4-2 combines with J gene TRBJ2-7; 8 bases align to TRBD1. This CDR3 region has 16 residues. The trim removed 2 bases at V and 1 base at J, leaving 7 bases unmatched. CDR1 is LGHNA, CDR2 YNFKEQ, per germline. The CDR3 coding sequence is TGTGCCAGCAGCCAAACCGACAGGGGCCTGTCCTACGAGCAGTACTTC. This codes for CASSQTDRGLSYEQYF.

This clonotype occurred a few times. This chain links TRBV7-6 with TRBJ2-7; 9 bases are shared with TRBD2. Per germline, CDR1 SGHVS and CDR2 FNYEAQ. The CDR3 sequence is 16 residues long. Losses at the gene ends were 1 base for V and 6 bases for J; bases not matched to a gene: 10. The CDR3 DNA is TGTGCCAGCAGCTTAGGGTCAGGTAGCGGGAGCGGCGAGCAGTACTTC. This gives the protein CASSLGSGSGSGEQYF.

This clonotype was observed a few times. V and J are TRBV12-3 or TRBV12-4 and TRBJ1-3, with D maybe TRBD1 (6 bases). V was pared by 6 bases and J by 5 bases, with 17 bases between. The CDR3 extends over 15 amino acids. The DNA of the CDR3 is TGTGCCAGCAGAATTTGGACAGCCAAAAGAAACACCATATATTTT. It yields the protein CASRIWTAKRNTIYF.

V usage is TRBV7-3 and J usage is TRBJ2-3; no clear D. CDR1 is SGHTA and CDR2 is FQGTGA in the germline V gene. The CDR3 extends over 16 amino acids. V dropped 3 bases and J dropped 3 bases, with 16 bases sitting between them. The CDR3 loop is CASSLPLGAGTDTQYF. In DNA form, the CDR3 reads TGTGCCAGCAGCTTGCCTTTAGGCGCTGGGACAGATACGCAGTATTTT. The full variable domain, rest sourced from reference TRBV7-3 and TRBJ2-3, is GAGVSQTPSNKVTEKGKYVELRCDPISGHTALYWYRQSLGQGPEFLIYFQGTGAADDSGLPNDRFFAVRPEGSVSTLKIQRTERGDSAVYLCASSLPLGAGTDTQYFGPGTRLTVL.

A few counts support this clonotype. The chain couples TRBV10-3 to TRBJ2-1; D not resolved. CDR1 and CDR2 from the germline V gene are ENHRY and SYGVKD. V lost 0 bases to trimming and J lost 0 bases, with 9 bases between them. The CDR3 totals 16 residues. CDR3 sequence reads: CAISESLSASYNEQFF. The CDR3 nucleotides are TGTGCCATCAGTGAGTCACTCAGTGCCTCCTACAATGAGCAGTTCTTC.

This clonotype was seen a few times. This rearrangement joins TRBV7-8 to TRBJ2-3; D is possibly TRBD1 or TRBD2 (6 bases each). The CDR3 length is 17 residues. The germline V gene encodes CDR1 SGHVS and CDR2 FQNEAQ. Deletions cut 1 base from V and 3 bases from J, with 17 bases between. In nucleotides, the CDR3 is TGTGCCAGCAGCTTAGGTTTTTGGGGGGCCCCGACAGATACGCAGTATTTT. Translated: CASSLGFWGAPTDTQYF.

The chain is built from TRBV18 and TRBJ2-7; possibly TRBD2 for D (6 bases). The CDR3 totals 16 residues. Per the germline V gene, CDR1 is KGHSH and CDR2 is LQKENI. Trimming shortened V by 6 bases and J by 7 bases, and 25 bases separated the two germline ends. The CDR3 sequence: CASSSGRDGLLREQYF. The CDR3 coding sequence is TGTGCCAGCTCCTCTGGGCGGGACGGGCTGTTGCGAGAGCAGTACTTC.